The 2 T cell receptor beta chains listed next were all sequenced from one sample in a study of T cell repertoires in cytomegalovirus infection. TCRdb passed the reads through MiXCR, listing each CDR3 protein once. Altogether roughly 100,000 distinct CDR3 sequences are present, 16% being singletons, with the ten largest covering around 8.5%. The specimen was PBMCs. The source is a human donor in good health (CMV status not recorded). Some clones in this sample may be carry-over from other donors' samples.

The chain joins TRBV20-1 to TRBJ2-1; 8 bases are a match to TRBD1. The CDR3 spans 15 residues. The V gene end was trimmed by 6 bases and the J gene end by 0 bases; junction bases not matched to a gene: 7. Germline V gene lookup returns CDR1 DFQATT and CDR2 SNEGSKA (reference sequence). The CDR3 sequence is CSALDRGSSYNEQFF. As DNA, the CDR3 is TGCAGTGCCCTTGACAGGGGAAGCTCCTACAATGAGCAGTTCTTC.

This clonotype was detected ten times or more. The chain recombines TRBV7-3 with TRBJ1-1; TRBD1 might be the D (5 bases). Trimming took off 5 bases at V and 4 bases at J, with 23 bases between the two ends. The germline V gene encodes CDR1 SGHTA and CDR2 FQGTGA. The CDR3 totals 17 residues. The CDR3 DNA reads TGTGCCAGCAGCGCTAGGGGAGGTCGAGGATCGACCACTGAAGCTTTCTTT. As protein: CASSARGGRGSTTEAFF.